This TCR beta chain was captured by sequencing in a study of human T cells and chemical hapten exposure. Study-level background: Per-sample TCR yield variation was attributed mainly to small pooled library volume differences. Study results and caveats: Clustering by CDR3 similarity yielded significantly more large clusters from expanded TCRs than controls.

Comments on this clonotype: What it binds is not known.

TCRdb reanalysed the RACE reads using MiXCR and keeps one entry per CDR3 protein. Among some 50,000 distinct CDR3 sequences listed, approximately 9.3% were seen once. Time point meaning: patch test 1, 2 weeks after DPC sensitization. Treatment in this sample: therapeutic diphenylcyclopropenone sensitization with weekly scalp DPC. Every donor had alopecia and was 18 to 70 years old; all were suitable for DPC. The CDR3 length is 14 residues. The germline V gene has CDR1 DFQATT and CDR2 SNEGSKA (reference sequence). V was pared by 5 bases and J by 6 bases, with 7 bases of the junction left unmatched. The rearrangement uses TRBV20-1 and TRBJ2-1; 10 bases match TRBD2. The specimen was whole blood, collected in connection with sensitization to the hapten diphenylcyclopropenone (DPC). This sequence originates from a woman in her thirties or forties with alopecia areata. Some clones in this sample may be carry-over from other donors' samples. CDR3 sequence: CSAESGGDINEQFF. CDR3 DNA sequence: TGCAGTGCTGAAAGCGGGGGGGATATCAATGAGCAGTTCTTC.